The rows below give T cell receptor beta chains drawn from one sample of a study of metastatic and nonmetastatic thyroid tumors. MiXCR re-clonotyped the PCR reads for TCRdb. The sample includes about 92,000 clones, 15% of them seen just once. Sequenced material: blood. These receptor sequences come from a female donor with papillary thyroid cancer or a benign thyroid nodule (not recorded which). Some clones in this sample may be carry-over from other donors' samples. The CDR3 runs from the conserved cysteine through the conserved F or W. Each record gives: V gene, J gene, D gene, clone size, CDR3 DNA, CDR3 protein. A D gene is named only where the DNA matches it firmly. Only some rows state a clone size, as once, few, many or a class for expanded clones.

>TRBV10-1|TRBJ1-1|NA|many
TGCGCCAGCAGTGTGGGTACGGACCGGGACACTGAAGCTTTCTTT
CASSVGTDRDTEAFF
>TRBV2|TRBJ1-2|NA|NA
TGTGCCAGCAGTTACCAGGCCGCCTTAGGTAGCTACACCTTC
CASSYQAALGSYTF
>TRBV12-3/TRBV12-4|TRBJ1-5|NA|medium-sized
TGTGCCAGCAGTCTTAGTCAGCCCCAGCATTTT
CASSLSQPQHF
>TRBV20-1|TRBJ2-1|TRBD2|many
TGCAGTGCTAGAGATAGATTAGGAGAGCGGGGGGGTTTGAATGAGCAGTTCTTC
CSARDRLGERGGLNEQFF
>TRBV24-1|TRBJ2-5|TRBD2|many
TGTGCCACCAGTGAAAAGGGGCGGGGGGGTAGAGAGACCCAGTACTTC
CATSEKGRGGRETQYF
>TRBV5-1|TRBJ2-3|TRBD2|NA
TGCGCCAGCAGTTTGACTAGCGGCAGCACAGATACGCAGTATTTT
CASSLTSGSTDTQYF
>TRBV7-2|TRBJ1-4|NA|many
TGTGCCAGCAGCTTTAAACCTAATGAAAAACTGTTTTTT
CASSFKPNEKLFF
>TRBV7-3|TRBJ1-1|NA|many
TGTGCCAGCAGCCCCGGGGCCGGGGGGAACACTGAAGCTTTCTTT
CASSPGAGGNTEAFF
>TRBV18|TRBJ2-1|NA|many
TGTGCCAGCTCACCATACAATGAGCAGTTCTTC
CASSPYNEQFF
>TRBV6-6|TRBJ1-4|TRBD1|few
TGTGCCAGCATTTACTCGGGCAGGGGGCATGAAAAACTGTTCTTT
CASIYSGRGHEKLFF
>TRBV9|TRBJ1-3|NA|many
TGTGCCAGCAGCGTAGATTGGGGCTCTGGAAACACCATATATTTT
CASSVDWGSGNTIYF
>TRBV7-2|TRBJ1-3|NA|many
TGTGCCAGCAGCTTAGTCGCAGGCTCTGGAAACACCATATATTTT
CASSLVAGSGNTIYF
>TRBV7-2|TRBJ2-7|TRBD1|NA
TGTGCCAGCATCCGTTCCGGGACAGTGTCTGAGCAGTACTTC
CASIRSGTVSEQYF
>TRBV19|TRBJ2-3|TRBD2|many
TGTGCCAGTAGTGCATTCGGGACTAGCAGCACAGATACGCAGTATTTT
CASSAFGTSSTDTQYF
>TRBV20-1|TRBJ2-3|NA|many
TGCAGTGCTAGAGAAGGCGAGGAGGGCCCAGATACGCAGTATTTT
CSAREGEEGPDTQYF
>TRBV19|TRBJ2-7|NA|few
TGTGCCAGTAGCCCCAAGACTTCGGGCGAGCAGTACTTC
CASSPKTSGEQYF
>TRBV25-1|TRBJ2-7|NA|many
TGTGCCAGCAGTGCAGTAGGGGCCTACGAGCAGTACTTC
CASSAVGAYEQYF
>TRBV10-3|TRBJ2-7|NA|many
TGTGCCATCAGAGAAGCCGGGCCTCACACACTCAACTACGAGCAGTACTTC
CAIREAGPHTLNYEQYF
>TRBV6-5|TRBJ1-5|TRBD1|many
TGTGCCACCGCGACCCCCGGGACAGGGGCTCTATATAGCAATCAGCCCCAGCATTTT
CATATPGTGALYSNQPQHF
>TRBV7-9|TRBJ2-3|TRBD2|many
TGTGCCAGCAGCTTAGGCGGGGGGGGCCCAGATACGCAGTATTTT
CASSLGGGGPDTQYF
>TRBV5-1|TRBJ2-2|NA|many
TGCGCCAGCAGCCCATCTCATGAAGCCGGGGAGCTGTTTTTT
CASSPSHEAGELFF
>TRBV7-7|TRBJ1-1|TRBD1|NA
TGTGCTAGCAGCTTACGGGGACAGGGGGGAGGTGCTGAAGCTTTCTTT
CASSLRGQGGGAEAFF
>TRBV10-3|TRBJ2-3|NA|NA
TGTGCCATCAGCAAGGGACCTCTGACTAGCACAGATACGCAGTATTTT
CAISKGPLTSTDTQYF
>TRBV3-1|TRBJ1-1|TRBD1|many
TGTGCCAGCAGCCTAACAGGGGGAATCTCCCCTGAAGCTTTCTTT
CASSLTGGISPEAFF
>TRBV30|TRBJ1-5|TRBD1|many
TGTGCCTGGAGTCAGGGGGCCGGCAATCAGCCCCAGCATTTT
CAWSQGAGNQPQHF
>TRBV4-2|TRBJ2-1|TRBD2|NA
TGTGCCAGCAGTCCTTTTGGAAGCGGGGGAATTAATGAGCAGTTCTTC
CASSPFGSGGINEQFF
>TRBV19|TRBJ1-1|NA|many
TGTGCCAGTAGTATTAAGAGCCCGGGGACTGAAGCTTTCTTT
CASSIKSPGTEAFF
>TRBV5-5|TRBJ1-3|NA|NA
TGTGCCAGCAGCCCGGCCGGTACTGGAAACACCATATATTTT
CASSPAGTGNTIYF
>TRBV30|TRBJ2-2|NA|many
TGTGCCTGGACAGGGCCCGGGGAGCTGTTTTTT
CAWTGPGELFF
>TRBV4-1|TRBJ1-4|NA|many
TGCGCCAGCAGCCACCAACCGGGTGGGGCCTTAACAACTAATGAAAAACTGTTTTTT
CASSHQPGGALTTNEKLFF
>TRBV25-1|TRBJ2-3|TRBD2|many
TGTGCCAGCAGTGGTCTGAGCGGGGGGAGGAATACGCAGTATTTT
CASSGLSGGRNTQYF
>TRBV4-1|TRBJ1-1|NA|many
TGCGCCAGCAGCCAAGACGGCAGGGGGAACACTGAAGCTTTCTTT
CASSQDGRGNTEAFF
>TRBV19|TRBJ1-5|TRBD1|many
TGTGCCAGTAGTTTGCAGGGGGCGGGGAATCAGCCCCAGCATTTT
CASSLQGAGNQPQHF
>TRBV4-2|TRBJ2-7|TRBD2|many
TGTGCCAGCAGCCACTTTCACACGGGGGAGGGAGGGGCGCTTCCCTACGAGCAGTACTTC
CASSHFHTGEGGALPYEQYF
>TRBV7-6|TRBJ2-7|TRBD1|NA
TGTACCAGCAGCCTCAGGGGGCTTGACTACGAGCAGTACTTC
CTSSLRGLDYEQYF
>TRBV29-1|TRBJ2-2|TRBD2|many
TGCAGCGTGCAAATAGCGGGGGGCCCCACCGGGGAGCTGTTTTTT
CSVQIAGGPTGELFF
>TRBV19|TRBJ2-2|NA|many
TGTGCCAGTAGCCAGGGCAGGGTCGCGCGGACCGGGGAGCTGTTTTTT
CASSQGRVARTGELFF
>TRBV10-3|TRBJ1-2|NA|many
TGTGCCATCAGCCTGGACCCAAACTATGGCTACACCTTC
CAISLDPNYGYTF
>TRBV28|TRBJ2-1|TRBD2|many
TGTGCCAGCGTGACCTCGGGGGGGCGGTACAATGAGCAGTTCTTC
CASVTSGGRYNEQFF
>TRBV9|TRBJ2-6|TRBD2|many
TGTGCCAGCAGCTCTAGCGGGGGGGCCAACGTCCTGACTTTC
CASSSSGGANVLTF
>TRBV12-3/TRBV12-4|TRBJ2-4|NA|many
TGTGCCAGCACCCTTCGCTCAGCCAAAAACATTCAGTACTTC
CASTLRSAKNIQYF
>TRBV3-1|TRBJ2-1|TRBD2|many
TGTGCCAGCAGCCAAGAGGGACTAGAAATGCAGTTCTTC
CASSQEGLEMQFF
>TRBV5-1|TRBJ1-1|NA|many
TGCGCCAGCAGCCCGAGGGGGGCGACCCCCCTAGAAGCTTTCTTT
CASSPRGATPLEAFF
>TRBV9|TRBJ2-6|TRBD1|NA
TGTGCCAGCAGCTTCCATATGACAGGGCGCTCTGGGGCCAACGTCCTGACTTTC
CASSFHMTGRSGANVLTF
>TRBV28|TRBJ2-3|NA|many
TGTGCCAGCAGCACTCAGGGCGGAGGGGGAAGCACAGATACGCAGTATTTT
CASSTQGGGGSTDTQYF
>TRBV5-1|TRBJ2-2|NA|many
TGCGCCAGCAGCCCAAGGGATCCCACCGGGGAGCTGTTTTTT
CASSPRDPTGELFF
>TRBV2|TRBJ1-6|NA|many
TGTGCCAGCAGAGAGGTACCGGGTAATTCACCCCTCCACTTT
CASREVPGNSPLHF
>TRBV19|TRBJ1-4|NA|many
TGTGCCAGTAGTTCAGACTCGGGACGGAGAAATGAAAAACTGTTTTTT
CASSSDSGRRNEKLFF
>TRBV7-2|TRBJ2-5|NA|many
TGTGCCAGCAGCTCCCAACGAGAGACCCAGTACTTC
CASSSQRETQYF
>TRBV7-2|TRBJ1-2|NA|NA
TGTGCCAGAAGCCATCGGGAAGGGGACGTCTACACCTTC
CARSHREGDVYTF
>TRBV27|TRBJ2-7|TRBD2|NA
TGTGCCAGCAGTCCCCCCATCGGGGGGACTAATACCTACGAGCAGTACTTC
CASSPPIGGTNTYEQYF
>TRBV6-5|TRBJ1-6|NA|many
TGTGCCAGCAGTTACTCGACGGCAGGGTTCGGCTCACCCCTCCACTTT
CASSYSTAGFGSPLHF
>TRBV20-1|TRBJ2-5|NA|many
TGCAGTGCTAGAGATCTGAGAGAGACCCAGTACTTC
CSARDLRETQYF
>TRBV7-2|TRBJ1-4|NA|many
TGTGCCAGCAGCCTTGCAGGGTTAACTAATGAAAAACTGTTTTTT
CASSLAGLTNEKLFF
>TRBV12-3/TRBV12-4|TRBJ1-1|NA|many
TGTGCCAGCAGGCCCTTAAACACTGAAGCTTTCTTT
CASRPLNTEAFF
>TRBV18|TRBJ2-7|NA|many
TGTGCCAGCTCACCTGAGGGGGACGAGCAGTACTTC
CASSPEGDEQYF
>TRBV4-1|TRBJ2-5|NA|many
TGCGCCAGCAGCCAAGGTTGGCAACAGGAGGGGATCAGGGAGACCCAGTACTTC
CASSQGWQQEGIRETQYF
>TRBV30|TRBJ2-3|NA|many
TGTGCCTGGAGTGTACTGCCAGATACGCAGTATTTT
CAWSVLPDTQYF
>TRBV7-9|TRBJ1-2|TRBD1|NA
TGTGCCGGCAGCTTGGGACAGCAACCGTATGGCTACACCTTC
CAGSLGQQPYGYTF
>TRBV6-6|TRBJ2-3|NA|many
TGTGCCAGCAGTTACCCCGGCTACAACACAGATACGCAGTATTTT
CASSYPGYNTDTQYF